The T cell receptor (beta chain) described here comes from a study of tumor-infiltrating lymphocytes in primary liver carcinoma. At the level of the study: Tumors, staged T1-T3 N0M0, spanned roughly 4 to 11 cm. Study-wide findings and caveats: Reduced overlap was seen in tumor-adjacent and tumor-blood pairs versus tumor region pairs. Tumor specimens were characterized by a significantly higher top-250-clone fraction than blood (p = 0.039).

Unsorted bulk tissue (about 18-30 mg) underwent RNA and DNA co-extraction. CDR1 is SQVTM, CDR2 ANQGSEA, per germline. The CDR3 totals 12 residues. cDNA specific to TCR beta was made from about 550 ng of total RNA, with a constant-region primer employed for priming. Slightly modified ARM-PCR with three nested multiplex PCR rounds yielded TCR beta libraries. The opening two PCR rounds, nine to eleven cycles each, paired TRBV1-TRBV30 forward primers with a C-beta reverse primer. TCRdb independently ran MiXCR on the multiplex PCR reads; one entry per CDR3 protein. The table lists 95,000 to 150,000 distinct CDR3 sequences, 65% to 75% of them singletons. Of note for this clonotype: The target antigen is unknown. At one end, the junction sequence differs from germline, possibly due to a read error.

The V call is TRBV29-1, the J call TRBJ1-5; D gene ambiguous. This receptor was taken from a woman in her sixties or seventies with primary liver carcinoma and hepatitis B virus infection. The specimen sequenced was tumor-adjacent normal liver tissue. The CDR3 is CSVGQTNHPQLF. The CDR3, as DNA: TGCAGCGTTGGGCAGACCAATCACCCCCAGCTTTTT.